The source of this T cell receptor (beta chain) is a study of Ad26.COV2.S vaccination and SARS-CoV-2 variants. Looking at the study overall: Each vaccinee took Ad26.COV2.S intramuscularly, once or twice 56 days apart.

The study's findings and limits: People who got the vaccine or the placebo had similar non-spike TCR breadth.

Only in-frame clones appear in the TCRdb table, and some are missing; sequencing was by immunoSEQ multiplex PCR. Here the sample spans roughly 400,000 clones, 92% being singletons. V gave up 0 bases and J gave up 9 bases, with 12 bases separating them. The CDR3 covers 13 residues. Germline CDR1 and CDR2: MNHNS and SASEGT. Treatment denoted: 15 to 20 received Ad26.COV2.S at low or high dose, single or two shots; roughly five received placebo; per-sample allocation not given. Following the first vaccine or placebo injection, samples were taken on day 63. Points on this clone: Its cognate antigen is unknown.

The source is a person between 18 and 60 years old who received the Ad26.COV2.S COVID-19 vaccine or a placebo. The sample consisted of peripheral blood, taken in a trial of Ad26.COV2.S vaccine versus placebo. The chain recombines TRBV6-1 with TRBJ2-7, with D tentatively TRBD2 (6 bases). In DNA form, the CDR3 reads TGTGCCAGCAGTGAAGCTGGGGGGTCGGCGCAGTACTTC. Translated, it gives CASSEAGGSAQYF.